What follows are 24 T cell receptor beta chains derived from one specimen sequenced in a study of shared clonotypes between healthy human individuals. TCRdb keeps only in-frame clones here, not all; method: immunoSEQ multiplex PCR. The table includes about 1,500,000 clones, approximately 96% detected once. Specimen: naive CD4+ T cells sorted from blood. Subset described: CD45RA+ positively selected. These receptors came from a man under 40 in good health.

This chain connects TRBV27 to TRBJ2-7, with 10 bases identical to TRBD1. V dropped 6 bases and J dropped 9; count of bases not matched to a gene: 14. From germline, CDR1 is MNHEY and CDR2 SMNVEV (reference sequence). The CDR3 extends over 15 amino acids. The CDR3 sequence is CASSLAGDRGPGQYF. The CDR3 DNA is TGTGCCAGCAGCCTGGCGGGTGACAGGGGGCCGGGGCAGTACTTC.

A note on this clone: Other DNA sequences from this sample encode an identical CDR3 as well. The rearrangement links TRBV6-5 to TRBJ1-1; D is unclear. In germline, CDR1 is MNHEY, CDR2 SVGAGI. With 2 bases removed from V and 2 bases from J, the gap between germline ends came to 6 bases. The CDR3 covers 13 residues. Written as DNA, the CDR3 is TGTGCCAGCAGTTACGAGGGTAACACTGAAGCTTTCTTT. It translates to CASSYEGNTEAFF.

The CDR3 DNA follows: TGTGCCAGCAGCCCGGCCAACTCTGGAAACACCATATATTTT. It translates to CASSPANSGNTIYF. The chain uses TRBV5-5 and TRBJ1-3, with unresolved D. V was clipped by 4 bases and J by 0 bases, with 8 bases between them. The CDR3 is 14 amino acids. In germline, CDR1 is SGHKS, CDR2 YYEKEE (reference sequence).

V is TRBV4-1 and J is TRBJ1-3; D perhaps matches TRBD1 (5 bases). This CDR3 is 14 amino acids long. The germline gives CDR1 MGHRA, CDR2 YSYEKL. The V end lost 3 bases, the J end lost 2 bases, and 8 bases lay between the germline ends. CDR3 sequence: CASSHRQTGNTIYF. CDR3 coding DNA: TGCGCCAGCAGCCACCGACAGACTGGAAACACCATATATTTT.

With respect to this clone: Other DNA sequences from this sample encode an identical CDR3 as well. The chain joins TRBV5-1 to TRBJ2-5; D perhaps matches TRBD2 (6 bases). CDR1 and CDR2 from the germline V gene are SGHRS and YFSETQ. CDR3 length equals 14 residues. V was trimmed by 0 bases and J by 5 bases, leaving 11 bases between them. The CDR3 DNA follows: TGCGCCAGCAGCTTGGGCGGGGAAGGGGAGACCCAGTACTTC. Amino acids: CASSLGGEGETQYF.

The J gene is TRBJ2-5, the V gene TRBV11-2; D not certain. V lost 7 bases to trimming and J lost 4 bases, with 19 bases between them. In germline, CDR1 is SGHAT, CDR2 FQNNGV. The CDR3 length is 15 residues. The CDR3 region has the DNA TGTGCCAGCAACCTCAGGTTGGGTTCCGGAGAGACCCAGTACTTC. Its translation: CASNLRLGSGETQYF.

This rearrangement joins TRBV6-5 to TRBJ2-2, with a tentative D call TRBD2 (5 bases). The V and J ends lost 6 bases and 3 bases respectively, with 11 bases between them. CDR1 MNHEY and CDR2 SVGAGI come from the germline V gene. The CDR3 consists of 14 residues. CDR3 sequence: CASRAAGDTGELFF. For the CDR3, the DNA is TGTGCCAGCAGGGCAGCCGGGGACACCGGGGAGCTGTTTTTT.

This clone has only one observation. DNA for the CDR3: TGTGCCAGCAGCTTCCGTGGGGGAAACAATGAGCAGTTCTTC. Translation gives CASSFRGGNNEQFF. The V gene is TRBV7-2, the J gene TRBJ2-1; the D gene could be TRBD1 or TRBD2 (5 bases each). This CDR3 has 14 amino acids. Germline-derived CDR1 and CDR2 are SGHTA and FQGNSA. Deletions cut 3 bases from V and 5 bases from J, with 11 bases between.

The chain uses TRBV5-1 and TRBJ2-1; 9 bases align to TRBD2. CDR1 is SGHRS, CDR2 YFSETQ, per germline. The CDR3 covers 16 residues. V dropped 0 bases and J dropped 5; count of bases not matched to a gene: 6. CDR3 coding DNA: TGCGCCAGCAGCTTGGTGCCGACTAGCGGCAACAATGAGCAGTTCTTC. Translated, it gives CASSLVPTSGNNEQFF.

The chain couples TRBV5-1 to TRBJ2-5, with D possibly matching TRBD1 (6 bases). The V gene lost 4 bases and the J gene lost 5 bases, with 18 bases spanning the gap. The germline CDR1 and CDR2 sequences are SGHRS and YFSETQ. The CDR3 loop spans 15 amino acids. The CDR3 spells CASSPTTGRGETQYF. The DNA for the CDR3 is TGCGCCAGCAGCCCGACCACAGGGCGCGGGGAGACCCAGTACTTC.

This chain uses TRBV18 with TRBJ2-2, with a tentative D call TRBD1 (5 bases). The CDR3 spans 14 residues. CDR1 is KGHSH and CDR2 is LQKENI in the germline V gene. V gave up 9 bases and J gave up 6 bases, with 17 bases separating them. The CDR3 is CASLRQGGSGELFF. CDR3 sequence (DNA): TGTGCCAGTCTCCGGCAGGGCGGTTCCGGGGAGCTGTTTTTT.

The chain uses TRBV9 and TRBJ2-1, with 8 bases lining up with TRBD2. CDR1 is SGDLS, CDR2 YYNGEE, per germline. The CDR3 has 18 residues. Trimming at V came to 0 bases and at J to 6 bases, leaving 14 bases not matched to a gene. The CDR3 here is CASSVDPRVGAGANEQFF. The CDR3 coding sequence is TGTGCCAGCAGCGTAGACCCTCGGGTAGGAGCGGGAGCCAATGAGCAGTTCTTC.

V is TRBV5-1 and J is TRBJ2-1; D might be TRBD1 or TRBD2, each matching 5 bases. The CDR3 is made up of 15 amino acids. Germline V gene sequence: CDR1 SGHRS, CDR2 YFSETQ. V dropped 2 bases and J dropped 5 bases, with 14 bases sitting between them. Here the CDR3 reads CASSFRDPKDNEQFF. DNA of the CDR3: TGCGCCAGCAGCTTTAGGGACCCCAAGGACAATGAGCAGTTCTTC.

The chain carries TRBV5-8 and TRBJ2-2, with a possible D match to TRBD2 (5 bases). V dropped 4 bases and J dropped 4 bases, with 17 bases sitting between them. Germline V gives CDR1 SGHTS, CDR2 YDEGEE. This CDR3 has 16 amino acids. The CDR3 DNA reads TGTGCCAGCAGCCGCCCTGCCAGCGGAATCACCGGGGAGCTGTTTTTT. Its protein product is CASSRPASGITGELFF.

The J gene is TRBJ2-3, the V gene TRBV5-1, with D perhaps matching TRBD1 or TRBD2 (5 bases each). Trimming stripped 2 bases from V and 2 bases from J, with 12 bases between. This CDR3 has 15 residues. CDR1 is SGHRS and CDR2 is YFSETQ in the germline V gene. The CDR3 here is CASSFGTLATDTQYF. CDR3 nucleotides: TGCGCCAGCAGCTTCGGGACCCTAGCCACAGATACGCAGTATTTT.

Regarding this clone: Other DNA sequences from this sample encode an identical CDR3 as well. The gene calls are TRBV2 and TRBJ1-5; tentatively, D is TRBD1 (6 bases). The CDR3 has 13 amino acids. Trimming stripped 6 bases from V and 3 bases from J, with 9 bases between. Germline V lookup: CDR1 SNHLY, CDR2 FYNNEI. CDR3 coding DNA: TGTGCCAGCAGGGGACAATCCAATCAGCCCCAGCATTTT. The encoded protein is CASRGQSNQPQHF. Drawing the rest from reference TRBV2 and TRBJ1-5, the complete variable domain is EPEVTQTPSHQVTQMGQEVILRCVPISNHLYFYWYRQILGQKVEFLVSFYNNEISEKSEIFDDQFSVERPDGSNFTLKIRSTKLEDSAMYFCASRGQSNQPQHFGDGTRLSIL.

This clone was observed once. The chain employs TRBV6-1 and TRBJ1-2, with 7 positions matching TRBD1. V was pared by 0 bases and J by 5 bases, with 0 bases of the junction left unmatched. The CDR3 has 13 amino acids. From germline, CDR1 is MNHNS and CDR2 SASEGT. The CDR3 nucleotides are TGTGCCAGCAGTGAAGCGGGACAGTATGGCTACACCTTC. This encodes CASSEAGQYGYTF.

The genes are TRBV29-1 and TRBJ1-2; D unclear. Germline CDR1 and CDR2: SQVTM and ANQGSEA. The CDR3 loop spans 13 amino acids. The V gene lost 0 bases and the J gene lost 5 bases, with 10 bases spanning the gap. CDR3 sequence: CSVEEGNGYGYTF. For the CDR3, the DNA is TGCAGCGTTGAAGAGGGGAACGGATATGGCTACACCTTC.

The chain uses TRBV19 and TRBJ1-5, with D perhaps TRBD1 (5 bases). Looked up from germline, CDR1 is LNHDA and CDR2 is SQIVND (reference sequence). CDR3 length equals 16 residues. The germline V and J ends were trimmed by 3 bases and 2 bases, with 14 bases remaining between them. The CDR3 DNA follows: TGTGCCAGTAGTATGAGAAACACAGGCGGCAATCAGCCCCAGCATTTT. The encoded protein is CASSMRNTGGNQPQHF.

This clone has a single count. The chain recombines TRBV7-9 with TRBJ2-3; TRBD1 might be the D (6 bases). Between the trimmed V and J ends, which lost 3 bases and 5 bases, there was a span of 18 bases. This CDR3 is 16 amino acids long. CDR1 SEHNR and CDR2 FQNEAQ come from the germline V gene (reference sequence). The CDR3: CASSFSGTNPGDTQYF. The CDR3 DNA is TGTGCCAGCAGCTTCTCCGGGACAAATCCGGGAGATACGCAGTATTTT.

Comments on this clone: In the same sample, other DNA sequences code for this CDR3. The V call is TRBV29-1, the J call TRBJ2-5; tentative D call: TRBD2 (5 bases). CDR1 is SQVTM, CDR2 ANQGSEA, per germline. V lost 3 bases, J lost 5 bases, and 13 bases lay in between. The CDR3 is made up of 13 amino acids. CDR3 region: CSVERGPGETQYF. In nucleotides, the CDR3 is TGCAGCGTTGAGAGAGGACCGGGGGAGACCCAGTACTTC.

The chain recombines TRBV12-5 with TRBJ2-7; D perhaps matches TRBD2 (6 bases). V gave up 5 bases and J gave up 6 bases, with 17 bases separating them. The CDR3 extends over 14 amino acids. The germline CDR1 and CDR2 sequences are LGHNT and FRNRAP. The CDR3 nucleotides read TGTGCTAGTGGTCTATGGGCGGGATCTGCCGAGCAGTACTTC. This gives the protein CASGLWAGSAEQYF.

The chain is built from TRBV7-3 and TRBJ2-1, with D possibly TRBD2 on 6 matching bases. The CDR3 consists of 17 residues. Trimming took 1 base from V and 1 from J, leaving 14 bases between them. Looked up from germline, CDR1 is SGHTA and CDR2 is FQGTGA. For the CDR3, the DNA is TGTGCCAGCAGCTTAAGTGACGGGAGACTGTCCTACAATGAGCAGTTCTTC. Protein sequence: CASSLSDGRLSYNEQFF.

This clone was recorded only once. V gene TRBV6-6 combines with J gene TRBJ2-7, with 7 bases aligning to TRBD1. Germline V gene lookup returns CDR1 MNHNY and CDR2 SVGAGI (reference sequence). With V trimmed by 2 bases and J by 4 bases, 2 bases remained unmatched. The CDR3 loop spans 13 amino acids. The CDR3: CASSYRTGYEQYF. The CDR3 coding sequence is TGTGCCAGCAGTTACAGGACAGGATACGAGCAGTACTTC.